This T cell receptor beta chain was sequenced for a study of tumor and adjacent non-tumor tissue in lung cancer. Findings and caveats of the study: Tumor tissue had significantly higher TCR diversity than normal lung.

This sample's RNA came from whole unsorted tissue. This non-tumor lung sample came from over 3 cm beyond the tumor edge. Newly diagnosed lung cancer patients had thoracic surgery in China, August–November 2014, without prior chemotherapy. Concerning this clonotype itself: The antigen is undetermined.

TCRbeta libraries were built with three rounds of nested PCR, modified from ARM-PCR. Each CDR3 protein gets one entry after TCRdb re-called the multiplex PCR reads with MiXCR. The repertoire holds tens of thousands of distinct CDR3 sequences, with roughly 60% as singletons. In germline, CDR1 is SGHRS, CDR2 YFSETQ. This CDR3 comprises 14 residues. V lost 0 bases to trimming and J lost 6 bases, with 12 bases between them. The sequenced sample was distant non-tumor lung tissue. The rearrangement uses TRBV5-1 and TRBJ1-2, with D possibly being TRBD1 (6 bases). This clonotype originated in a woman between 35 and 50 years old with non-small cell lung cancer. The CDR3: CASSLVGGFDGYTF. In nucleotides, the CDR3 is TGCGCCAGCAGCTTGGTAGGGGGATTCGATGGCTACACCTTC.